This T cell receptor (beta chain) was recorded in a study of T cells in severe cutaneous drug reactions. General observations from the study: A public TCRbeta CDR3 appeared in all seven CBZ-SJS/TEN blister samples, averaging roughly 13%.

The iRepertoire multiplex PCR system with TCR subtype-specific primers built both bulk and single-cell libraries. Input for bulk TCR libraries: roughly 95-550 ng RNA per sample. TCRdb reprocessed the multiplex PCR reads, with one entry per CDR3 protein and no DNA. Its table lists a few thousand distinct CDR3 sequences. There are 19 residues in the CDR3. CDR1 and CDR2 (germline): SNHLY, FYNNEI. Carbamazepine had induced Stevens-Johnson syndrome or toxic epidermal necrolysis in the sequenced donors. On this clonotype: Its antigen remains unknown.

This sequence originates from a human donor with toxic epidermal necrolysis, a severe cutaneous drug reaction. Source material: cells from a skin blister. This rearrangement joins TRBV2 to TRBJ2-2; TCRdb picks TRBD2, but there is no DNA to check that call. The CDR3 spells CASSESALPGLMYTGELFF.